This T cell receptor beta chain emerged from a study of vaccination and CD4 T cells after COVID-19. Study-level information: Cultures serving as controls received a peptide pool (CEFX or HIV-1 Nef) or no peptide.

To note about this clonotype: The antigen remains undetermined.

CDR1 is SGHKS and CDR2 is YYEKEE in the germline V gene (reference sequence). The CDR3 is 14 amino acids. Between the trimmed V and J ends, which lost 3 bases and 2 bases, there was a span of 11 bases. Treatment of the sample: roughly ten-day PBMC culture with coronavirus spike peptide pools or control peptides (ViraFEST assay). The Oncomine TCR Beta short-read assay was applied to DNA of cultured CD4+ T cells. MiXCR, run by TCRdb on the PCR reads, gives a single entry per CDR3 protein. The sample contains about 12,000 distinct CDR3 sequences, 20% to 25% of which appear only once. This chain joins TRBV5-5 and TRBJ2-5; possibly TRBD1 for D (6 bases). The sequencing here drew on CD4+ T cells from blood, cultured in vitro, taken before SARS-CoV-2 vaccination. The source is a human donor who received a COVID-19 vaccine. CDR3 nucleotides: TGTGCCAGCAGCTCCTGGACAGAACAAGAGACCCAGTACTTC. It is translated as CASSSWTEQETQYF.